This T cell receptor beta chain was captured in a study of PD-1 blockade in classical Hodgkin lymphoma. Points from the study as a whole: Reported baseline diversity: healthy donors highest, relapsed/refractory patients lowest.

The time point is: newly diagnosed, previously untreated cHL patient sample. Only in-frame clones appear in the TCRdb table, and some are missing; sequencing was by immunoSEQ multiplex PCR. The sample carries fewer than 8,500 clones, about four fifths recorded once. Remarks on this clone: Its antigen is not identified.

V gave up 3 bases and J gave up 3 bases; unmatched junction bases: 0. Germline CDR1 is KGHSH and CDR2 is LQKENI. CDR3 size: 13 residues. Sequencing used peripheral blood mononuclear cells (PBMCs). The origin of this receptor is a human donor with classical Hodgkin lymphoma. V usage is TRBV18 and J usage is TRBJ1-1; 8 bases match TRBD1. The CDR3 DNA sequence: TGTGCCAGCTCACCGGACAGGGACACTGAAGCTTTCTTT. Translated, it gives CASSPDRDTEAFF. Full variable domain (outside the CDR3, taken from reference TRBV18 and TRBJ1-1): NAGVMQNPRHLVRRRGQEARLRCSPMKGHSHVYWYRQLPEEGLKFMVYLQKENIIDESGMPKERFSAEFPKEGPSILRIQQVVRGDSAAYFCASSPDRDTEAFFGQGTRLTVV.